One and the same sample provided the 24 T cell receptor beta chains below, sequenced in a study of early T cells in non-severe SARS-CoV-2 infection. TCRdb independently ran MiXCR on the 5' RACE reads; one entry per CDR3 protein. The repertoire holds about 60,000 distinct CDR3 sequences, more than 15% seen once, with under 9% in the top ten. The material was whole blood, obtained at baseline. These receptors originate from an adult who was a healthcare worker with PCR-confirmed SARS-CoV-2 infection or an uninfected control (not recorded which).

CDR3 loop: CASSRQGPNTGELFF. For the CDR3, the DNA is TGTGCCAGCAGCAGACAGGGGCCGAACACCGGGGAGCTGTTTTTT. The genes are TRBV7-8 and TRBJ2-2, with 8 bases identical to TRBD1. There are 15 residues in the CDR3. J was trimmed by 0 bases and V by 5 bases; bases with no gene match: 2. Germline assignment: CDR1 SGHVS and CDR2 FQNEAQ.

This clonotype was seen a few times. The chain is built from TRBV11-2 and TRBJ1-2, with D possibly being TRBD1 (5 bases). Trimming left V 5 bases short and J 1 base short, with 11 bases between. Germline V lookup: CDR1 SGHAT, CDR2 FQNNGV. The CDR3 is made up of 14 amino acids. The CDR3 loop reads CASSPRGFNYGYTF. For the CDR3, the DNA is TGTGCCAGCAGCCCTAGGGGTTTTAACTATGGCTACACCTTC.

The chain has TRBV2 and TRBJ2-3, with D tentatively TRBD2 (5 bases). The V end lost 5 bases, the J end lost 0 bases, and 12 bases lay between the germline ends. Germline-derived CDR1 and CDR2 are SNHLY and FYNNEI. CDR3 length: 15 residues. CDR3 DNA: TGTGCCAGCAGTAGGACTCCGCGTAGCACAGATACGCAGTATTTT. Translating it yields CASSRTPRSTDTQYF.

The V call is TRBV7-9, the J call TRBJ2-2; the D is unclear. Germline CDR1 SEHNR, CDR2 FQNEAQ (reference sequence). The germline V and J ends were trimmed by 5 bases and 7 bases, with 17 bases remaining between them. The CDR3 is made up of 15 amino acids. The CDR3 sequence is CASSPRGTAFGELFF. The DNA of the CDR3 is TGTGCCAGCAGCCCCCGAGGAACGGCATTCGGGGAGCTGTTTTTT.

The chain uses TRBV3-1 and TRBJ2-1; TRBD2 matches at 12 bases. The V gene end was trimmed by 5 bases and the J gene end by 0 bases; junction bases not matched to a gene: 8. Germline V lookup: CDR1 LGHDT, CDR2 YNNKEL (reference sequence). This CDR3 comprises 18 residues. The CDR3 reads CASSSRLAGGSSYNEQFF. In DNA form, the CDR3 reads TGTGCCAGCAGCTCCCGGCTAGCGGGGGGGAGCTCCTACAATGAGCAGTTCTTC.

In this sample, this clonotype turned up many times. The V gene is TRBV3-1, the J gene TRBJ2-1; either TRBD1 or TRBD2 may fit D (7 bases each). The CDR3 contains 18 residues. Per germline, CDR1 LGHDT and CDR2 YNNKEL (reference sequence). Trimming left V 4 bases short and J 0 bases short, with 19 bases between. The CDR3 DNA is TGTGCCAGCAGCCCAGACTGGGAGGGGGCGATCTCCTACAATGAGCAGTTCTTC. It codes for CASSPDWEGAISYNEQFF.

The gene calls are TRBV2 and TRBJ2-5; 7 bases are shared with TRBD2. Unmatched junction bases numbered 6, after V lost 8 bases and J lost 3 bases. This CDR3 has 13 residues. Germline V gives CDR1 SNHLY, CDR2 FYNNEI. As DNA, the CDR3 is TGTGCCAGCTACCGGGACTACGAAGAGACCCAGTACTTC. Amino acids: CASYRDYEETQYF. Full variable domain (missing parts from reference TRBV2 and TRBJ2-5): EPEVTQTPSHQVTQMGQEVILRCVPISNHLYFYWYRQILGQKVEFLVSFYNNEISEKSEIFDDQFSVERPDGSNFTLKIRSTKLEDSAMYFCASYRDYEETQYFGPGTRLLVL.

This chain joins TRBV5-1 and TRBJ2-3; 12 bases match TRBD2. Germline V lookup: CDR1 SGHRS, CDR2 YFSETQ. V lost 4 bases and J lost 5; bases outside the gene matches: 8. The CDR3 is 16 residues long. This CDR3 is CASSQTSGSVRDTQYF. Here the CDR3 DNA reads TGCGCCAGCAGCCAGACTAGCGGGAGCGTAAGAGATACGCAGTATTTT.

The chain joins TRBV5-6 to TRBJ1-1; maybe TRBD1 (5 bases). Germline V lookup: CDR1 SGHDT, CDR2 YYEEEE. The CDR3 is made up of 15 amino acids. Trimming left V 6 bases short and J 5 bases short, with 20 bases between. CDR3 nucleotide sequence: TGTGCCAGCACCCTGATGGGCACTGGGGGGACTGAAGCTTTCTTT. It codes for CASTLMGTGGTEAFF. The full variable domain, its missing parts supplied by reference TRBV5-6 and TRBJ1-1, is DAGVTQSPTHLIKTRGQQVTLRCSPKSGHDTVSWYQQALGQGPQFIFQYYEEEERQRGNFPDRFSGHQFPNYSSELNVNALLLGDSALYLCASTLMGTGGTEAFFGQGTRLTVV.

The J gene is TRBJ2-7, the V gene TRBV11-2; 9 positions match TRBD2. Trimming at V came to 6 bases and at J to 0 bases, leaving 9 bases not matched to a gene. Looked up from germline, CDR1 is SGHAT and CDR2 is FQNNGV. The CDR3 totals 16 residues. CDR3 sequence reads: CASRPMSGGSSYEQYF. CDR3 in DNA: TGTGCCAGCAGACCGATGAGCGGGGGGAGCTCCTACGAGCAGTACTTC. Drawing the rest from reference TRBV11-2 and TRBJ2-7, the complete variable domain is EAGVAQSPRYKIIEKRQSVAFWCNPISGHATLYWYQQILGQGPKLLIQFQNNGVVDDSQLPKDRFSAERLKGVDSTLKIQPAKLEDSAVYLCASRPMSGGSSYEQYFGPGTRLTVT.

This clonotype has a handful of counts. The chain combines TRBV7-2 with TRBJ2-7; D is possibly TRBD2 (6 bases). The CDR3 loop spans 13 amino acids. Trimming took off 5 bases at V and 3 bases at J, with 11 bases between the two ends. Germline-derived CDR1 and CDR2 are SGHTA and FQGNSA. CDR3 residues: CASSHNGGYEQYF. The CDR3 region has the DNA TGTGCCAGCAGCCACAACGGGGGCTACGAGCAGTACTTC. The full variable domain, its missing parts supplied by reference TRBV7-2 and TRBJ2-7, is GAGVSQSPSNKVTEKGKDVELRCDPISGHTALYWYRQSLGQGLEFLIYFQGNSAPDKSGLPSDRFSAERTGGSVSTLTIQRTQQEDSAVYLCASSHNGGYEQYFGPGTRLTVT.

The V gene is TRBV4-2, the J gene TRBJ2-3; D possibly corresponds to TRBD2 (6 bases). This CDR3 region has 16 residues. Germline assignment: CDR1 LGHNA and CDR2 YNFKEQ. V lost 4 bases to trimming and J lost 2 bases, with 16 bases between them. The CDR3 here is CASSPLSAGTTDTQYF. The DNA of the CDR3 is TGTGCCAGCAGCCCCCTATCCGCGGGGACCACAGATACGCAGTATTTT.

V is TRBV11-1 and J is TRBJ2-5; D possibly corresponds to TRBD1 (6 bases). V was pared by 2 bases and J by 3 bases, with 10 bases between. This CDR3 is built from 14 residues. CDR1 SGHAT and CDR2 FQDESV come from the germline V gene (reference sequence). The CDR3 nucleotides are TGTGCCAGCAGCTTATCTTGGACAGAAGAGACCCAGTACTTC. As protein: CASSLSWTEETQYF. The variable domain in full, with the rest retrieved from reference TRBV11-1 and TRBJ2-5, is EAEVAQSPRYKITEKSQAVAFWCDPISGHATLYWYRQILGQGPELLVQFQDESVVDDSQLPKDRFSAERLKGVDSTLKIQPAELGDSAMYLCASSLSWTEETQYFGPGTRLLVL.

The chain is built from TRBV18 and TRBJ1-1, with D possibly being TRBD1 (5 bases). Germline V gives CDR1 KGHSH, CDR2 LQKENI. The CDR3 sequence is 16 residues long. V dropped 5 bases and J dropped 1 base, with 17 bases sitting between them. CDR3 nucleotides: TGTGCCAGCTCAGCTAATTCAGGGTGGGCGAACACTGAAGCTTTCTTT. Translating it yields CASSANSGWANTEAFF. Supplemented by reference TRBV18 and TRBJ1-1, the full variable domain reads NAGVMQNPRHLVRRRGQEARLRCSPMKGHSHVYWYRQLPEEGLKFMVYLQKENIIDESGMPKERFSAEFPKEGPSILRIQQVVRGDSAAYFCASSANSGWANTEAFFGQGTRLTVV.

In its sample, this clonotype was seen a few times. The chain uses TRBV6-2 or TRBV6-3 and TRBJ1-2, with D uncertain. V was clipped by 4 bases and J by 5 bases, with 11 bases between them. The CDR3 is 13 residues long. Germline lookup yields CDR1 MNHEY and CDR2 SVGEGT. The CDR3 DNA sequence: TGTGCCAGCAGTTCTCCACGGTATTATGGCTACACCTTC. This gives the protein CASSSPRYYGYTF.

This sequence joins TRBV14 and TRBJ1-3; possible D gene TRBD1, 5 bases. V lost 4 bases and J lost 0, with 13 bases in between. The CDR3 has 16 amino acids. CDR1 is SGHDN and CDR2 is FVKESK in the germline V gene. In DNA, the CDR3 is TGTGCCAGCAGCCGAGGATTGGGGCACTCTGGAAACACCATATATTTT. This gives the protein CASSRGLGHSGNTIYF.

CDR3 nucleotides: TGTGCCAGCAGCTTAGCAGCTAGCGGGAAAGAGACCCAGTACTTC. Translation: CASSLAASGKETQYF. V usage is TRBV7-2 and J usage is TRBJ2-5, with 9 nucleotides matching TRBD2. The CDR3 spans 15 residues. Looked up from germline, CDR1 is SGHTA and CDR2 is FQGNSA. The V gene end was trimmed by 0 bases and the J gene end by 3 bases; junction bases not matched to a gene: 2.

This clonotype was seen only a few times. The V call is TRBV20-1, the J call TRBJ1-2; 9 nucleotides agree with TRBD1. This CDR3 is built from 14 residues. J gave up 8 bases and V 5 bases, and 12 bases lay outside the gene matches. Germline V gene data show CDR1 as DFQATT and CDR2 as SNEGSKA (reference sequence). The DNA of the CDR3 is TGCAGTGCTCGCCCCCCACAGGGGGCGCAGGGCTACACCTTC. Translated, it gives CSARPPQGAQGYTF.

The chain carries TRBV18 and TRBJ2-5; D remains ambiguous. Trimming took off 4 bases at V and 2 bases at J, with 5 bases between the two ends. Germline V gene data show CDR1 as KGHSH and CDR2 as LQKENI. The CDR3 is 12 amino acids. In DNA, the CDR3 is TGTGCCAGCTCACTCGATCAAGAGACCCAGTACTTC. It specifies CASSLDQETQYF.

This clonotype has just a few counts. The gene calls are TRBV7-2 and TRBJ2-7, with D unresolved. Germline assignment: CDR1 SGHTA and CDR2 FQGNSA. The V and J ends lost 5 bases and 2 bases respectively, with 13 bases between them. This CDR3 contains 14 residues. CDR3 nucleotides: TGTGCCAGCAGCGTCCCACCGCCGACCTACGAGCAGTACTTC. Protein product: CASSVPPPTYEQYF.

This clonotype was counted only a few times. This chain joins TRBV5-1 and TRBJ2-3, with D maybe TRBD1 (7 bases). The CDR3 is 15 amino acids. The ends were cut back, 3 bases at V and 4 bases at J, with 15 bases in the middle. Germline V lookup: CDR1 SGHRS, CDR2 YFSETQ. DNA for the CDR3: TGCGCCAGCAGCTATCAGGGGGGCGTTGCAGATACGCAGTATTTT. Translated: CASSYQGGVADTQYF. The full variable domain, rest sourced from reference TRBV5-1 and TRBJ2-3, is KAGVTQTPRYLIKTRGQQVTLSCSPISGHRSVSWYQQTPGQGLQFLFEYFSETQRNKGNFPGRFSGRQFSNSRSEMNVSTLELGDSALYLCASSYQGGVADTQYFGPGTRLTVL.

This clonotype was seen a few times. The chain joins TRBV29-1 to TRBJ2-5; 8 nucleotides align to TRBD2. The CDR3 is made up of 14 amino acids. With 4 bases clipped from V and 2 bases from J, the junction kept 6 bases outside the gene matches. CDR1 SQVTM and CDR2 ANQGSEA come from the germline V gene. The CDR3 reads CSVAVTSVQETQYF. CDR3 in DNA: TGCAGCGTTGCTGTGACTAGCGTTCAAGAGACCCAGTACTTC.

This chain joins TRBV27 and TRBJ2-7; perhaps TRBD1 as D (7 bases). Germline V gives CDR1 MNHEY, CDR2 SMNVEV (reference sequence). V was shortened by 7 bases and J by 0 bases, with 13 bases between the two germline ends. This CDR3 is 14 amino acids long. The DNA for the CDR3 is TGTGCCAGCAAAGGAGGGGACAGCTCCTACGAGCAGTACTTC. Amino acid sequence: CASKGGDSSYEQYF.

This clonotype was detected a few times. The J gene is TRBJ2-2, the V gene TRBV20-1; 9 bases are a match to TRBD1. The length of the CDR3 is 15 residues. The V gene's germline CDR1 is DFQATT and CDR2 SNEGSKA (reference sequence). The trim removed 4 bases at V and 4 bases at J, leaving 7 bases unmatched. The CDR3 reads CSAKPGQGVTGELFF. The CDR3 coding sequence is TGCAGTGCTAAGCCGGGACAGGGAGTCACCGGGGAGCTGTTTTTT.